This TCR beta chain was retrieved from a study of beta chain features in type 1 diabetes. Study conclusions and caveats: The study found moderately but significantly shorter TCRB CDR3s in all four CD4+ subsets of Type 1 diabetes patients.

This clone turned up a few times. Its antigen is unidentified. The same CDR3 arises from other DNA sequences in this sample as well. Germline CDR1 and CDR2: SGHAT and FQNNGV. Trimming cost V 1 base and J 2 bases, with 4 bases left between them. This CDR3 has 13 amino acids. The whole isolated RNA underwent reverse transcription, so sequencing captured expressed TCRB transcripts. Naive, central memory and regulatory T cell samples produced a mean of approximately 4 million reads. The data were produced by immunoSEQ multiplex PCR, yet TCRdb's version contains in-frame clones alone and is incomplete. This repertoire shows 970,000 or so clones, around a sixth found once; its top ten account for 0.02% to 0.025%.

The chain carries TRBV11-2 and TRBJ2-3; D is undetermined. This receptor was obtained from a young woman in good health. The sequenced sample consisted of naive CD4+ T cells from blood. CDR3 loop: CASSLAVTDTQYF. CDR3 coding DNA: TGTGCCAGCAGCTTAGCAGTCACAGATACGCAGTATTTT.